Listed below are T cell receptor beta chains from one sample, sequenced in a study of blood T cell repertoires in COVID-19. TCRdb's copy holds only in-frame clones and misses some; the assay was immunoSEQ multiplex PCR. The data show 65,000 to 75,000 clones, roughly nine tenths seen once. The sample consisted of peripheral blood. The receptors stem from a woman aged 45-60 years with active COVID-19. CDR3s include the opening cysteine and the closing phenylalanine or tryptophan. A D gene is named only where the DNA matches it firmly. Clone size is given for some rows only: seen once, a few or many times, or a class if the clone is expanded.

abundance	v_gene	d_gene	j_gene	CDR3nt	CDR3aa
NA	TRBV7-9	TRBD1	TRBJ2-1	TGTGCCAGCAGCCTACAGGGGAGCTCCTACAATGAGCAGTTCTTC	CASSLQGSSYNEQFF
NA	TRBV28	NA	TRBJ1-4	TGTGCCAGCAGCGCAGGGGACACTAATGAAAAACTGTTTTTT	CASSAGDTNEKLFF
NA	TRBV23-1	NA	TRBJ2-5	TGCGCCAGCAGTCAATCCGTATCAGACCAAGAGACCCAGTACTTC	CASSQSVSDQETQYF
NA	TRBV2	NA	TRBJ1-3	TGTGCCAGCAGTGTTGCACAGAGCTCTGGAAACACCATATATTTT	CASSVAQSSGNTIYF
NA	TRBV6-2/TRBV6-3	NA	TRBJ1-4	TGTGCCAGCAGTCGCTTCGGGGTTAAGTTTTTT	CASSRFGVKFF
NA	TRBV11-2	TRBD2	TRBJ2-3	TGTGCCAGCAGCTGGGGACTAGCGGCGCCCCTAAAGCAGTATTTT	CASSWGLAAPLKQYF
NA	TRBV5-6	NA	TRBJ1-2	TGTGCCAGCAGCTCTACGGGTCGGGGAAATGGCTACACCTTC	CASSSTGRGNGYTF
NA	TRBV14	TRBD2	TRBJ2-1	TGTGCCAGCAGCCACATAAGCGGGGGCGGCCATGAGCAGTTCTTC	CASSHISGGGHEQFF
once	TRBV11-1	TRBD1	TRBJ2-2	TGTGCCAGCAGCCTCGGACAGGGGACGACCGGGGAGCTGTTTTTT	CASSLGQGTTGELFF
NA	TRBV7-3	NA	TRBJ2-7	TGTGCCAGCAGCCCCGGACAGACGGGTTTGGAGCAGTACTTC	CASSPGQTGLEQYF
NA	TRBV3-1/TRBV3-2	TRBD1	TRBJ1-2	TGTGCCAGCAGCCACCAAGGAACAGGGGGGCGCTTTTATGGCTACACCTTC	CASSHQGTGGRFYGYTF
NA	TRBV27	NA	TRBJ1-3	TGTGCCAGCATCCCAGATTGGAGCCTACGGAACTCTGGAAACACCATATATTTT	CASIPDWSLRNSGNTIYF
NA	TRBV18	NA	TRBJ1-2	TGTGCCAGCTCACCTCAGAGTGCAGGGTACGATGATGGCTACACCTTC	CASSPQSAGYDDGYTF
NA	TRBV18	TRBD2	TRBJ2-7	TGTGCCAGCTCACCCGGGACTACCGCCTACGAGCAGTACTTC	CASSPGTTAYEQYF
NA	TRBV15	TRBD2	TRBJ2-7	TGTGCCACCAGCAGAGATTCCGGCGGGAGAGGTCGGTACGAGCAGTACTTC	CATSRDSGGRGRYEQYF
NA	TRBV19	NA	TRBJ2-1	TGTGCCAGTAGGGTTGGATTGGGACTCCAATTCCCAAGGGCCTACAATGAGCAGTTCTTC	CASRVGLGLQFPRAYNEQFF
NA	TRBV21-1	NA	TRBJ2-2	TGTGCCAGCAGCAGAGGCGGGAGGCACACCGGGGAACTGTTTTTT	CASSRGGRHTGELFF
NA	TRBV20-1	TRBD2	TRBJ2-1	TGCAGTGCTAGTTCAGCGGGAGGCTACGATGAGCAGTTCTTC	CSASSAGGYDEQFF
NA	TRBV6-5	TRBD1	TRBJ2-5	TGTGCCAGCAGTTTCTTGACAGGGGGGCAAGAGACCCAGTACTTC	CASSFLTGGQETQYF
NA	TRBV7-7	TRBD1	TRBJ2-2	TGTGCCAGCAGCGCCGGACAGGGACGGGGGACCGGGGAGCTGTTTTTT	CASSAGQGRGTGELFF
NA	TRBV1	NA	TRBJ2-3	TGCACCAGCAGCCAAGTTGACAGGGACCTCACAGATACGCAGTATTTT	CTSSQVDRDLTDTQYF
NA	TRBV9	NA	TRBJ1-1	TGTGCCAGCAGCGTAGACAGTCGGAACACTGAAGCTTTCTTT	CASSVDSRNTEAFF
NA	TRBV5-4	TRBD2	TRBJ2-1	TGTGCCAGCAGCGGCCAGACTAGCGGGAGGGTTAATGAGCAGTTCTTC	CASSGQTSGRVNEQFF
NA	TRBV7-2	NA	TRBJ1-2	TGTGCCAGCAGCTTGGGACATCAAACCCAAGGCTACACCTTC	CASSLGHQTQGYTF
NA	TRBV10-1	TRBD1	TRBJ2-7	TGCGCCAGCAGTTCGGGACAGACCAGCGAGCAGTACTTC	CASSSGQTSEQYF
NA	TRBV19	NA	TRBJ1-3	TGTGCCAGTAGCGCCGGACAGCTTCTTGGAAACACCATATATTTT	CASSAGQLLGNTIYF
NA	TRBV2	NA	TRBJ2-1	TGTGCCAGCAGTGGATCCGGAGGTAGCAATGAGCAGTTCTTC	CASSGSGGSNEQFF
NA	TRBV6-6	TRBD1	TRBJ1-1	TGTGCCAGCAGACCTGCGGACAGGGCGACTGAAGCTTTCTTT	CASRPADRATEAFF
NA	TRBV12-3/TRBV12-4	TRBD1	TRBJ1-5	TGTGCCAGCAGTCTACAGGGGGCTAGGCCCCAGCATTTT	CASSLQGARPQHF
once	TRBV3-1/TRBV3-2	NA	TRBJ2-1	TGTGCCAGCAGCGGTCCGGGGGAAGAGCAGTTCTTC	CASSGPGEEQFF
NA	TRBV7-9	NA	TRBJ2-7	TGTGCCAGCAGCCGTTCGCGGGGAGGCCTCTCCTACGAGCAGTACTTC	CASSRSRGGLSYEQYF
NA	TRBV28	NA	TRBJ1-1	TGTGCCAGCAACAGGTGGAACACTGAAGCTTTCTTT	CASNRWNTEAFF